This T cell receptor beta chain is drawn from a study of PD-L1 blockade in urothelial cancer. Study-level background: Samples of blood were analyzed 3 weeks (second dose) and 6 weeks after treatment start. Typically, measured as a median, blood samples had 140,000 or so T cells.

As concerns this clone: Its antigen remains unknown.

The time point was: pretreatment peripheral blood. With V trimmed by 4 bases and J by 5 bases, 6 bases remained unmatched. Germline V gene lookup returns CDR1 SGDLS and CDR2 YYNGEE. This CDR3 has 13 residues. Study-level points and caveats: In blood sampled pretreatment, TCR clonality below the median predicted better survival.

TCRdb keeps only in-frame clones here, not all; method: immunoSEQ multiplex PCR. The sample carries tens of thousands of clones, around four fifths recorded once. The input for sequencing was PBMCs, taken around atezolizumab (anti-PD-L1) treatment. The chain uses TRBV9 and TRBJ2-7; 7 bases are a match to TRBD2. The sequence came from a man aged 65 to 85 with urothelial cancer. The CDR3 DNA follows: TGTGCCAGCAGCCCCGGGGGGAAACACGAGCAGTACTTC. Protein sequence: CASSPGGKHEQYF.